This T cell receptor (beta chain) is from a study of shared clonotypes between healthy human individuals. In the study overall: The study enrolled a couple of women and three men aged 18 to 49. Findings of the study overall: Despite large depth, sorted-subset datasets appeared incompletely sequenced. Represented diversity, genetic and exposure-history alike, was limited by few donors.

The method was immunoSEQ multiplex PCR; TCRdb's version includes in-frame clones alone and lacks a portion of them. Of about 2 million clones listed, over 85% were seen once; the top ten hold roughly 1%. Cells designated naive CD8 were CD45RO-negative and were positively selected for CCR7, with terminally differentiated effector memory CD45RA+ cells excluded. Concerning this clone itself: Its antigen is unidentified.

This CDR3 contains 18 residues. Trimming at V came to 2 bases and at J to 8 bases, leaving 18 bases not matched to a gene. CDR1 is SGHDT and CDR2 is YYEEEE in the germline V gene. The V call is TRBV5-6, the J call TRBJ2-1; 8 nucleotides align to TRBD1. Material for sequencing was naive CD8+ T cells sorted from blood. This TCR derives from a man between 18 and 29 years old in good health. The chain's CDR3 is CASSLRDIDRGIVHEQFF. The CDR3 nucleotides are TGTGCCAGCAGCTTACGTGACATTGACAGGGGAATCGTACATGAGCAGTTCTTC.